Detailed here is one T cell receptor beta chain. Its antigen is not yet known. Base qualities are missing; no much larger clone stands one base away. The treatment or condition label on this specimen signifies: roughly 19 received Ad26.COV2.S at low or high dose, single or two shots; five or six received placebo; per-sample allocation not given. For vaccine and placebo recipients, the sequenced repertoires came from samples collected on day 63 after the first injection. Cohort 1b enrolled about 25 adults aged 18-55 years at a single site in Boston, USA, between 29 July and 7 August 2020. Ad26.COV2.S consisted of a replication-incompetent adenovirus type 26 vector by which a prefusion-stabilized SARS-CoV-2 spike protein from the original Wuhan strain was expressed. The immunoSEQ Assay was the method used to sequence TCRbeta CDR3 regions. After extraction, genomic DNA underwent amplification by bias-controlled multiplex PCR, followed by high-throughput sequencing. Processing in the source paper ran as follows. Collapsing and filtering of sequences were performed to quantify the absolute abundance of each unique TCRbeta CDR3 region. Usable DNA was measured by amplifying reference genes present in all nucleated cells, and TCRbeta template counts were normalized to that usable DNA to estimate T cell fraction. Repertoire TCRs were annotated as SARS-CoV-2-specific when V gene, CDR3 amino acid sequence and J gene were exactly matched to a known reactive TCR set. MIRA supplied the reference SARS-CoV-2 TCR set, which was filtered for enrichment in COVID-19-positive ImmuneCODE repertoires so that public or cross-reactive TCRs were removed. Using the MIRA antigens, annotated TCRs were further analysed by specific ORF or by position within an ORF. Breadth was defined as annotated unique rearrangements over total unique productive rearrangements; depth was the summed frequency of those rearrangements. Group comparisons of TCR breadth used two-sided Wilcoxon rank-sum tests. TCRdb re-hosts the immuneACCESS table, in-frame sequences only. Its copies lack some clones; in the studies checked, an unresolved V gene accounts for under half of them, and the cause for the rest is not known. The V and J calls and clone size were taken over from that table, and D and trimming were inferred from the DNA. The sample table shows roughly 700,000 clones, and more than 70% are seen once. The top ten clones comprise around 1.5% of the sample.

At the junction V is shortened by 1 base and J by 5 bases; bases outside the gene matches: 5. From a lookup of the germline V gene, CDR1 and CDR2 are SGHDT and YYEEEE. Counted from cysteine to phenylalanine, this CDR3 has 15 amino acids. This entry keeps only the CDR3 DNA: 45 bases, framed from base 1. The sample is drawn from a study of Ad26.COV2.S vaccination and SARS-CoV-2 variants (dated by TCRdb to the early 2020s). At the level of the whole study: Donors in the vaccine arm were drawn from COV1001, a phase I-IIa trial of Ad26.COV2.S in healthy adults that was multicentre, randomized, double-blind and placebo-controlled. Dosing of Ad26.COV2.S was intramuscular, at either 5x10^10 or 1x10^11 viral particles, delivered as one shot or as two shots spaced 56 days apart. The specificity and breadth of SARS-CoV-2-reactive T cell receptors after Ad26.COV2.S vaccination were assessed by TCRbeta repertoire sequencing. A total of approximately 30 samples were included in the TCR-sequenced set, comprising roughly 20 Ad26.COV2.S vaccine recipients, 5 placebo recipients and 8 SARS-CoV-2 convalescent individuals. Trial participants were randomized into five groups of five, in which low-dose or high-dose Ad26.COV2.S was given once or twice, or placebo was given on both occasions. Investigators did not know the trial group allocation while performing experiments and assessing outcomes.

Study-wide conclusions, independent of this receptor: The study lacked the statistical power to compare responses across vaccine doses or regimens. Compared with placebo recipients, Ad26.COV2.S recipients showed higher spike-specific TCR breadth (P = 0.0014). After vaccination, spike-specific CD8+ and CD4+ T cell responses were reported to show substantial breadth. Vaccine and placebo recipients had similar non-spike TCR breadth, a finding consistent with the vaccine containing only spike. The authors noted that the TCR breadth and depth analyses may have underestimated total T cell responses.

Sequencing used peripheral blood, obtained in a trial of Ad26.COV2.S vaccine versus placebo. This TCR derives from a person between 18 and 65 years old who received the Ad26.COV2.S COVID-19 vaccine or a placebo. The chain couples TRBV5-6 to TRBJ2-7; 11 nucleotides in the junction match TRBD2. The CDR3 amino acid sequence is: CASSLYLAGGDEQYF. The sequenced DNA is TGTGCCAGCAGCTTGTACCTAGCGGGAGGCGACGAGCAGTACTTC.